Sequencing of this TCR beta chain was carried out in a study of T cell responses to AZD1222 COVID-19 vaccine. Study conclusions and caveats: Just five to seven AZD1222 recipients tested seropositive at baseline.

The V end was cut by 8 bases, the J end by 5 bases, with 12 bases between. The CDR3 covers 12 residues. Sequencing was performed with immunoSEQ multiplex PCR; in TCRdb, only in-frame clones are kept and a portion is missing. The repertoire has approximately 130,000 clones, around nine tenths of them found once; the top ten carry roughly 1%. As to this clone: Antigen: not known.

This receptor was identified in an adult who received the AZD1222 COVID-19 vaccine. The sequencing used peripheral blood, collected 28 days after the second AZD1222 dose. The chain has TRBV12-3 or TRBV12-4 and TRBJ2-5; D remains unclear. The CDR3 region has the DNA TGTGCCAGCTGCCCCTCGGTCGAGACCCAGTACTTC. Encoded protein: CASCPSVETQYF.